The 26 T cell receptor beta chains in this list originate from one sample, sequenced in a study of patients and donors after allogeneic stem cell transplantation. MiXCR, applied by TCRdb to the RT-PCR reads, yields one record per CDR3 protein. Of 900,000 to 1,000,000 distinct CDR3 sequences detected, 18% appear once; the ten largest clones hold roughly 6.4%. The sample consisted of blood, either unsorted or a sorted T cell fraction (not recorded which). The receptors originated from a human donor who was either an allogeneic HSCT recipient or a stem cell or donor lymphocyte infusion donor (not recorded which). It is not recorded whose cells these are; they may come from a transplant donor.

This clonotype was recorded a few times. The chain couples TRBV12-3 or TRBV12-4 to TRBJ1-6; D remains unclear. The CDR3 loop spans 19 amino acids. V lost 1 base, J lost 3 bases, and 19 bases lay in between. The CDR3 here is CASSLVFRSLFHYNSPLHF. DNA for the CDR3: TGTGCCAGCAGTTTAGTTTTTAGGTCCCTCTTTCACTATAATTCACCCCTCCACTTT.

This clonotype was seen a few times. The chain combines TRBV5-1 with TRBJ1-6; 7 nucleotides line up with TRBD1. Germline-derived CDR1 and CDR2 are SGHRS and YFSETQ. The CDR3 spans 16 residues. V shed 4 bases and J 5 bases; nucleotides not matched to a gene: 9. CDR3 DNA sequence: TGCGCCAGCAGCGAAGGACCGGGACAGCATAATTCACCCCTCCACTTT. It is translated as CASSEGPGQHNSPLHF.

The chain has TRBV6-5 and TRBJ1-2, with a possible D match to TRBD1 (6 bases). V lost 2 bases and J lost 4, with 17 bases in between. The CDR3 loop spans 16 amino acids. Germline V gene data show CDR1 as MNHEY and CDR2 as SVGAGI. Here the CDR3 DNA reads TGTGCCAGCAGTTACCGAATATCTGGACAGTTCTATGGCTACACCTTC. Translated: CASSYRISGQFYGYTF.

The rearrangement joins TRBV5-1 to TRBJ2-3; D is unclear. CDR1 is SGHRS, CDR2 YFSETQ, per germline. The CDR3 covers 12 residues. Trimming pared 4 bases from V and 4 bases from J, leaving 7 bases between. CDR3 protein: CASSHRSDTQYF. The CDR3 DNA is TGCGCCAGCAGCCACCGGTCAGATACGCAGTATTTT.

This clonotype was seen only a few times. The chain is built from TRBV20-1 and TRBJ1-5; a weak D match, TRBD1 (5 bases). CDR3 length: 15 residues. Germline CDR1 reads DFQATT; CDR2 reads SNEGSKA (reference sequence). V was clipped by 0 bases and J by 4 bases, with 13 bases between them. The DNA for the CDR3 is TGCAGTGCTAGAGATCATACTGGGGGTAATCAGCCCCAGCATTTT. Its protein is CSARDHTGGNQPQHF.

The genes are TRBV6-1 and TRBJ2-7; 10 bases fit TRBD2. Germline V CDR1 and CDR2: MNHNS, SASEGT. The CDR3 length is 16 residues. Trimming cost V 10 bases and J 3 bases; bases outside gene matches: 15. Here the CDR3 reads CATRFRTSGRHYEQYF. CDR3 coding DNA: TGTGCCACTAGATTTCGGACTAGCGGTAGACACTACGAGCAGTACTTC.

This clonotype has only a few counts. The gene calls are TRBV5-1 and TRBJ2-7; 8 bases map to TRBD1. Germline CDR1 reads SGHRS; CDR2 reads YFSETQ. V lost 4 bases, J lost 5 bases, and 11 bases stayed unmatched. This CDR3 is 15 amino acids long. This chain's CDR3 is CASSVQGTGRDEQYF. DNA for the CDR3: TGCGCCAGCAGCGTGCAGGGGACAGGAAGGGACGAGCAGTACTTC.

This clonotype was seen many times. The junction departs from germline at one end; a sequencing error may be responsible. The chain combines TRBV12-3 or TRBV12-4 with TRBJ2-3, with D hard to call. The CDR3 is 12 amino acids. The CDR3 region has the DNA TGTGCCAGCAGCTTAGTCCCAGATACGCAGTATTTT. Protein: CASSLVPDTQYF.

This clonotype was recorded many times. The genes are TRBV5-1 and TRBJ2-7; TRBD1 agrees at 7 bases. The CDR3 is made up of 14 amino acids. CDR1 and CDR2 from the germline V gene are SGHRS and YFSETQ. J was trimmed by 3 bases and V by 5 bases; bases with no gene match: 8. The chain's CDR3 is CASRPTGALYEQYF. Here the CDR3 DNA reads TGCGCCAGCAGGCCAACAGGGGCCCTCTACGAGCAGTACTTC.

The chain recombines TRBV7-3 with TRBJ2-7, with 8 positions matching TRBD1. Germline V lookup: CDR1 SGHTA, CDR2 FQGTGA. J was trimmed by 6 bases and V by 5 bases; bases with no gene match: 9. This CDR3 region has 14 residues. Here the CDR3 DNA reads TGTGCCAGCAGCGCAGGACAGGGCGGGGCCGAGCAGTACTTC. Encoded protein: CASSAGQGGAEQYF.

The rearrangement joins TRBV7-2 to TRBJ1-6; D possibly corresponds to TRBD1 (6 bases). Per the germline V gene, CDR1 is SGHTA and CDR2 is FQGNSA. The CDR3 has 16 residues. V was cut by 0 bases and J by 3 bases, with 9 bases left in between. CDR3 DNA sequence: TGTGCCAGCAGCTTAGCCGGGGGCGACTATAATTCACCCCTCCACTTT. This codes for CASSLAGGDYNSPLHF. Using reference TRBV7-2 and TRBJ1-6 for the parts outside the CDR3, the full variable domain is GAGVSQSPSNKVTEKGKDVELRCDPISGHTALYWYRQSLGQGLEFLIYFQGNSAPDKSGLPSDRFSAERTGGSVSTLTIQRTQQEDSAVYLCASSLAGGDYNSPLHFGNGTRLTVT.

V usage is TRBV7-8 and J usage is TRBJ1-3, with 7 nucleotides matching TRBD1. V was clipped by 5 bases and J by 6 bases; unmatched bases: 16. CDR3 size: 17 residues. CDR1 and CDR2 (germline): SGHVS, FQNEAQ. The CDR3 nucleotides are TGTGCCAGCAGCAACAGCAAGGCGGTCGGGACAGCAAACACCATATATTTT. This translates into CASSNSKAVGTANTIYF.

The V call is TRBV7-3, the J call TRBJ2-3; D call uncertain. Trimming shortened V by 1 base and J by 2 bases, and 4 bases separated the two germline ends. The germline V gene has CDR1 SGHTA and CDR2 FQGTGA. The CDR3 has 13 amino acids. In DNA, the CDR3 is TGTGCCAGCAGCTTAATTAACACAGATACGCAGTATTTT. This encodes CASSLINTDTQYF.

This clonotype occurred many times. The J gene is TRBJ1-1, the V gene TRBV5-1; D is uncertain. Germline CDR1 and CDR2: SGHRS and YFSETQ. V lost 4 bases to trimming and J lost 1 base, with 11 bases between them. The CDR3 runs to 14 residues. CDR3 amino acids: CASSRVRGNTEAFF. The DNA of the CDR3 is TGCGCCAGCAGCCGTGTGCGGGGGAACACTGAAGCTTTCTTT.

This chain uses TRBV12-3 or TRBV12-4 with TRBJ2-2; 7 bases match TRBD1. V lost 7 bases to trimming and J lost 1 base; unmatched junction nucleotides: 6. The CDR3 covers 15 residues. In DNA form, the CDR3 reads TGTGCCAGCATCTCGGGACAGCTGAACACCGGGGAGCTGTTTTTT. The encoded protein is CASISGQLNTGELFF.

The chain combines TRBV3-1 with TRBJ2-5; D is ambiguous. Deletions cut 5 bases from V and 1 base from J, with 11 bases between. There are 14 residues in the CDR3. Germline V gene data show CDR1 as LGHDT and CDR2 as YNNKEL (reference sequence). This CDR3 reads CASSSRAPQETQYF. The CDR3 DNA sequence: TGTGCCAGCAGCTCCCGAGCCCCCCAAGAGACCCAGTACTTC.

This clonotype was observed a handful of times. The V call is TRBV12-3 or TRBV12-4, the J call TRBJ2-2, with D possibly TRBD1 on 7 matching bases. The ends were cut back, 3 bases at V and 5 bases at J, with 16 bases in the middle. This CDR3 contains 16 residues. The CDR3 loop reads CASSFVPQGGTGELFF. The CDR3 DNA reads as TGTGCCAGCAGTTTCGTGCCCCAGGGGGGAACCGGGGAGCTGTTTTTT.

This chain joins TRBV20-1 and TRBJ2-3; TRBD2 is a possible D gene (5 bases). Germline V gives CDR1 DFQATT, CDR2 SNEGSKA (reference sequence). Trimming cost V 6 bases and J 8 bases, with 12 bases left between them. This CDR3 is built from 11 residues. This CDR3 is CSAPGLGTQYF. The DNA of the CDR3 is TGCAGTGCCCCGGGGTTGGGTACGCAGTATTTT.

The chain combines TRBV27 with TRBJ2-6; D ambiguous. Trimming removed 10 bases at V and 0 bases at J, with 13 bases between. CDR1 MNHEY and CDR2 SMNVEV come from the germline V gene (reference sequence). CDR3 size: 15 residues. DNA of the CDR3: TGTGCCACCTCACGACATCTCTCTGGGGCCAACGTCCTGACTTTC. Protein product: CATSRHLSGANVLTF.

This clonotype was observed a handful of times. V gene TRBV7-8 combines with J gene TRBJ2-3, with TRBD2 identical over 8 bases. CDR3 length: 16 residues. The V gene's germline CDR1 is SGHVS and CDR2 FQNEAQ. V lost 5 bases, J lost 2 bases, and 9 bases stayed unmatched. The CDR3 loop is CASSRDSGVATDTQYF. CDR3 in DNA: TGTGCCAGCAGCCGAGATAGCGGGGTCGCCACAGATACGCAGTATTTT.

V usage is TRBV5-4 and J usage is TRBJ2-1; 8 nucleotides agree with TRBD2. CDR1 SGHNT and CDR2 YYREEE come from the germline V gene (reference sequence). V was pared by 4 bases and J by 7 bases, with 10 bases of the junction left unmatched. The CDR3 contains 15 residues. In nucleotides, the CDR3 is TGTGCCAGCAGCATGCCGGGACTAGGGGGGAATGAGCAGTTCTTC. Amino acid sequence: CASSMPGLGGNEQFF.

This clonotype has a count of ten or more. V is TRBV9 and J is TRBJ1-2, with unresolved D. The germline CDR1 and CDR2 sequences are SGDLS and YYNGEE. The V end was cut by 3 bases, the J end by 8 bases, with 8 bases between. This CDR3 has 11 amino acids. The CDR3 sequence: CASSGVRGYTF. Written as DNA, the CDR3 is TGTGCCAGCAGCGGAGTACGAGGCTACACCTTC.

This clonotype was seen only a few times. The J gene is TRBJ2-7, the V gene TRBV12-3 or TRBV12-4; 7 positions agree with TRBD2. After removal of 6 bases from V and 5 bases from J, the junction contained 10 bases not matched to a gene. CDR3 length: 14 residues. CDR3 amino acids: CASSPGSGTHEQYF. CDR3 DNA sequence: TGTGCCAGCAGCCCGGGGAGCGGGACTCACGAGCAGTACTTC.

V and J are TRBV5-1 and TRBJ1-2; D unresolved. With 0 bases removed from V and 4 bases from J, the gap between germline ends came to 10 bases. The CDR3 spans 14 residues. Germline V lookup: CDR1 SGHRS, CDR2 YFSETQ. CDR3 DNA: TGCGCCAGCAGCTTGGGGCAGTACATCTATGGCTACACCTTC. Encoded protein: CASSLGQYIYGYTF. The full variable domain, with the rest looked up from reference TRBV5-1 and TRBJ1-2, is KAGVTQTPRYLIKTRGQQVTLSCSPISGHRSVSWYQQTPGQGLQFLFEYFSETQRNKGNFPGRFSGRQFSNSRSEMNVSTLELGDSALYLCASSLGQYIYGYTFGSGTRLTVV.

The V gene is TRBV6-2 or TRBV6-3, the J gene TRBJ1-2; 7 bases are a match to TRBD1. The CDR3 contains 14 residues. CDR1 and CDR2 (germline): MNHEY, SVGEGT. V lost 5 bases to trimming and J lost 4 bases; unmatched junction nucleotides: 7. The CDR3 sequence: CASSRQGPRYGYTF. CDR3 sequence (DNA): TGTGCCAGCAGTAGACAGGGCCCTCGCTATGGCTACACCTTC.

This clonotype was observed a few times. The rearrangement uses TRBV20-1 and TRBJ2-7; the match to TRBD2 covers 9 bases. The CDR3 contains 16 residues. V was pared by 1 base and J by 0 bases, with 7 bases of the junction left unmatched. Per germline, CDR1 DFQATT and CDR2 SNEGSKA (reference sequence). The DNA of the CDR3 is TGCAGTGCTAGAGGGCTTAGCGGGAGTGACTCCTACGAGCAGTACTTC. Translation: CSARGLSGSDSYEQYF.